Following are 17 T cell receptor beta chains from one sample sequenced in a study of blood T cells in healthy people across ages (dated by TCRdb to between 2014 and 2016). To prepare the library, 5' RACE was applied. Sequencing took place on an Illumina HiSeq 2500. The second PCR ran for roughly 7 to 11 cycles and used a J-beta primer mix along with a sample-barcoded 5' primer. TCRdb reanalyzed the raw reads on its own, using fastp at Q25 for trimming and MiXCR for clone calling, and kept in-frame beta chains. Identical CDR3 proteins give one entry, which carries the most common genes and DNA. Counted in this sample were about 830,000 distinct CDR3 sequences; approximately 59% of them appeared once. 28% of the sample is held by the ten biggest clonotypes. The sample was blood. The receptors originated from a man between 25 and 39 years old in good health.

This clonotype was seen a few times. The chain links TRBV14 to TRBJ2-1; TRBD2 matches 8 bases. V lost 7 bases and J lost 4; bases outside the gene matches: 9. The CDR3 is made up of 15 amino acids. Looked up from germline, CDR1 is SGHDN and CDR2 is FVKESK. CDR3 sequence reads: CASTQVRGEYNEQFF. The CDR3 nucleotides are TGTGCCAGCACCCAGGTGCGGGGGGAATACAATGAGCAGTTCTTC.

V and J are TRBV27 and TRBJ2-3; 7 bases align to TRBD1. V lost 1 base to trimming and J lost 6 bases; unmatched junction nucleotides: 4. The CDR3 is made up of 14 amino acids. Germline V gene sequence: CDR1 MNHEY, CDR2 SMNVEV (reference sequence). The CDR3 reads CASSLWVQGDTQYF. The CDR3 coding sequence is TGTGCCAGCAGTTTATGGGTACAGGGGGATACGCAGTATTTT.

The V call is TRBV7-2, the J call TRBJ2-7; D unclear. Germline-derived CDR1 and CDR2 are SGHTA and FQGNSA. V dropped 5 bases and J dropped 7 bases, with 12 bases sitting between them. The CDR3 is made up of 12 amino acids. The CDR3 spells CASSRARSEQYF. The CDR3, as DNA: TGTGCCAGCAGCCGAGCAAGGAGTGAGCAGTACTTC. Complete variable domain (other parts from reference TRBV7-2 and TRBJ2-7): GAGVSQSPSNKVTEKGKDVELRCDPISGHTALYWYRQSLGQGLEFLIYFQGNSAPDKSGLPSDRFSAERTGGSVSTLTIQRTQQEDSAVYLCASSRARSEQYFGPGTRLTVT.

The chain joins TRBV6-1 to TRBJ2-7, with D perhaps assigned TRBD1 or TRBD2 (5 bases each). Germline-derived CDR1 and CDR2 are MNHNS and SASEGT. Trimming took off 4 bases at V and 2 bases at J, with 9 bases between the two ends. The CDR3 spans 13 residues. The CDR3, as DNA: TGTGCCAGCAGTGGAGGGGAGACCTACGAGCAGTACTTC. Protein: CASSGGETYEQYF.

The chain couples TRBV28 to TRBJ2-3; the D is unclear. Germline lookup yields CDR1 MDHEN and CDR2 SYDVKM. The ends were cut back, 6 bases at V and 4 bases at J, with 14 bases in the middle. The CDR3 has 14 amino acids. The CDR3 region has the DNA TGTGCCAGCAGACTCATCCCGTCCGCAGATACGCAGTATTTT. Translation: CASRLIPSADTQYF.

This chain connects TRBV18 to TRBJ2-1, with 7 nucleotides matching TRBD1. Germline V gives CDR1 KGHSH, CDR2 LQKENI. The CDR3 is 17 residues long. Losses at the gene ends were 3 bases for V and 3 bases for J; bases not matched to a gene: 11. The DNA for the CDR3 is TGTGCCAGCTCACCGATCATCGACAGGGATATCTACAATGAGCAGTTCTTC. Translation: CASSPIIDRDIYNEQFF.

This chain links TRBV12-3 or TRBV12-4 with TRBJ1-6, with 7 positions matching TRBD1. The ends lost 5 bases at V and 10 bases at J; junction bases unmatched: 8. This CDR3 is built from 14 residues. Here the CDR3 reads CASSPQGSGSPLHF. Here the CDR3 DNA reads TGTGCCAGCAGTCCACAGGGGTCAGGGTCACCCCTCCACTTT.

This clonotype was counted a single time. The CDR3 region is CASSQWVGTEAFF. In DNA form, the CDR3 reads TGTGCCAGCAGTCAATGGGTTGGCACTGAAGCTTTCTTT. This rearrangement joins TRBV25-1 to TRBJ1-1; D unclear. The germline gives CDR1 MGHDK, CDR2 SYGVNS. V lost 5 bases, J lost 4 bases, and 11 bases lay in between. This CDR3 is built from 13 residues.

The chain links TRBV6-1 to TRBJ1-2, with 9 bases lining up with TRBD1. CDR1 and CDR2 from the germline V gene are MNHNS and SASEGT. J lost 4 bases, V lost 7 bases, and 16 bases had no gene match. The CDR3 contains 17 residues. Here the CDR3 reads CASKLGTGLTAGYGYTF. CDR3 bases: TGTGCCAGCAAGCTCGGGACAGGGTTAACAGCGGGCTATGGCTACACCTTC.

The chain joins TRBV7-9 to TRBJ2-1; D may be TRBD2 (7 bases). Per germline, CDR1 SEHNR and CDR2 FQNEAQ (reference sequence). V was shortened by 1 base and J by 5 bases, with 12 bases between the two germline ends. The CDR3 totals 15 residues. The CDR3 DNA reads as TGTGCCAGCAGCTTAGATGGGGGGGCACACAATGAGCAGTTCTTC. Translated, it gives CASSLDGGAHNEQFF.

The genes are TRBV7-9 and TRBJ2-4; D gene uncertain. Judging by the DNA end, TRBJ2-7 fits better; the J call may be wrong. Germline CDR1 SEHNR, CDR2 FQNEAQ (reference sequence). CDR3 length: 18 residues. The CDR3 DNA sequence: TGTGCCAGCAGCCACCCCCTCCCTAGATATTCCAATCTCGACGAGCAGTACTTC. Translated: CASSHPLPRYSNLDEQYF.

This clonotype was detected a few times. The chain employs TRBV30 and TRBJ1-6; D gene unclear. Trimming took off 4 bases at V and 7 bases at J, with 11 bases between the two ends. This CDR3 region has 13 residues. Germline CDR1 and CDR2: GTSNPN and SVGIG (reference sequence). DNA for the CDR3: TGTGCCTGGAAGATGACCGGCAATTCACCCCTCCACTTT. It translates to CAWKMTGNSPLHF. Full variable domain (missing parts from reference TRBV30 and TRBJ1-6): SQTIHQWPATLVQPVGSPLSLECTVEGTSNPNLYWYRQAAGRGLQLLFYSVGIGQISSEVPQNLSASRPQDRQFILSSKKLLLSDSGFYLCAWKMTGNSPLHFGNGTRLTVT.

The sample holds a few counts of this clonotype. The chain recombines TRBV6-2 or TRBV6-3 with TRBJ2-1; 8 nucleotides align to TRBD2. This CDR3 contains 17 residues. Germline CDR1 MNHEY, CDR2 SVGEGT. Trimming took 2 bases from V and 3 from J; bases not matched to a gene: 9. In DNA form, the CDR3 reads TGTGCCAGCAGTTACAGTCCTCCAGCGGGAGTCTACAATGAGCAGTTCTTC. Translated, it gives CASSYSPPAGVYNEQFF.

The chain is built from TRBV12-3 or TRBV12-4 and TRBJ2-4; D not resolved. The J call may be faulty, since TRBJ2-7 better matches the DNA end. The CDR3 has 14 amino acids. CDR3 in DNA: TGTGCCAGCAGTTTAGAGTTGAACAGCTACGAGCAGTACTTC. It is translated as CASSLELNSYEQYF.

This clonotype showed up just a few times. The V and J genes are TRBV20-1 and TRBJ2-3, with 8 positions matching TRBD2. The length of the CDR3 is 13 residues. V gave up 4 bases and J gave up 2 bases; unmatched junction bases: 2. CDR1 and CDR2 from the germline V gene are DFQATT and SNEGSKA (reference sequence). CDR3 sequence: CSAISGVTDTQYF. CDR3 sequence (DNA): TGCAGTGCTATTAGCGGGGTCACAGATACGCAGTATTTT.

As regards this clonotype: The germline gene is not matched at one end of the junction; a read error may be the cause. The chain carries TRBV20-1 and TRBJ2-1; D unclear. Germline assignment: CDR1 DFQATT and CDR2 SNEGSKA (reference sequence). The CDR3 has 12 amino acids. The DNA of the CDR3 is TGCAGTGCTAGTACTCACTACGATGAGCAGTTCTTC. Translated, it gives CSASTHYDEQFF.

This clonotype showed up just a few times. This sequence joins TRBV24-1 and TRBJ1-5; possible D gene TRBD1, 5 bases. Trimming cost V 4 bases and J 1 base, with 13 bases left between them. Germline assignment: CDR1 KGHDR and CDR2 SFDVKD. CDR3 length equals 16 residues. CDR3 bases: TGTGCCACCAGTGAGACCGGGGCCGGGAGCAATCAGCCCCAGCATTTT. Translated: CATSETGAGSNQPQHF.